This T cell receptor (beta chain) was sequenced for a study of post-analysis software for immune sequencing data (dated by TCRdb to between 2015 and 2016). Describing the broader study: Recorded disease courses included relapsing-remitting, secondary progressive and progressive-relapsing multiple sclerosis, with some patients lacking subtype annotation. A subset of samples was prepared in parallel using single-end sample barcoding, then pooled and co-amplified after Illumina adapter ligation. Patient repertoires were compared against around 10 previously published healthy control repertoires from donors aged roughly 6 to 26 years.

To demonstrate the VDJtools post-analysis software, the study profiled TCR beta repertoires from the peripheral blood of 13 young patients with multiple sclerosis. The patients with multiple sclerosis were children and adolescents between roughly 6 and 16 years of age. Measured from the cysteine to the phenylalanine, the CDR3 is 14 residues long. Of the read, only the CDR3 DNA is kept; its 42 bases are in frame from base 1. V and J are trimmed by 5 bases and 5 bases, and the gene matches miss 5 bases of the junction. The germline V gene (reference sequence) gives CDR1 as DFQATT and CDR2 as SNEGSKA. Ten or more counts support this clonotype. Its binding antigen is unknown. Base qualities are not provided; no much larger clone lies one nucleotide away. Beyond this particular receptor, the publication reports: Significantly higher frequencies in patients than in controls were found for five or six TRBV segments, including TRBV5-6, TRBV5-1 and TRBV20-1. Strong co-clustering of samples prepared in the same batch was shown by direct clustering with F measure, prompting a batch-effect correction. Compared with controls, multiple sclerosis patients had significantly lower normalized Chao1 diversity, a finding suggesting substantial peripheral T-cell clonal expansion. The control group was slightly older than the multiple sclerosis patient group.

Library preparation employed PCR. The sequencing machine was an Illumina HiSeq 2500. Unique molecular identifiers were incorporated into TCR beta cDNA libraries to reduce PCR and sequencing biases. Every 1 to 10 million input T cells yielded 500,000 or so cDNA molecules, meaning each molecule approximated one T cell. The patient libraries were prepared and sequenced using the same protocol as the earlier healthy control dataset. Samples belonging to the same batch were prepared together, multiplexed and sequenced on a shared HiSeq lane. Regarding the original processing steps: Raw barcoded reads were processed with MIGEC, discarding single-read molecular identifier groups before consensus assembly and CDR3 extraction. Clonotype tables were post-analysed with VDJtools, normalizing diversity by down-sampling all datasets to the smallest sample size. To correct batch-related cross-sample contamination, repertoire overlap clustering matched CDR3 amino acid sequences but not nucleotide sequences. TCRdb ran its own pipeline on the public reads, namely fastp trimming at Q25 and MiXCR clone calling, and kept in-frame beta chains. When rows share a CDR3 protein, they turn into one entry using the most common DNA and genes. Clone size and V and J calls follow TCRdb, not the original study. A total of 170,000 or so distinct CDR3 sequences appear in this sample, roughly 30% of them only once. The ten largest clones add up to approximately 1.4% of the sample.

This clonotype was sampled from a girl between 10 and 17 years old with multiple sclerosis. Recombination joined TRBV20-1 with TRBJ2-1, with 11 middle bases fitting TRBD2. Material: blood. The DNA is TGCAGTGCTGCCGGGACTAGCGGTAACAATGAGCAGTTCTTC. Translated, it reads CSAAGTSGNNEQFF.